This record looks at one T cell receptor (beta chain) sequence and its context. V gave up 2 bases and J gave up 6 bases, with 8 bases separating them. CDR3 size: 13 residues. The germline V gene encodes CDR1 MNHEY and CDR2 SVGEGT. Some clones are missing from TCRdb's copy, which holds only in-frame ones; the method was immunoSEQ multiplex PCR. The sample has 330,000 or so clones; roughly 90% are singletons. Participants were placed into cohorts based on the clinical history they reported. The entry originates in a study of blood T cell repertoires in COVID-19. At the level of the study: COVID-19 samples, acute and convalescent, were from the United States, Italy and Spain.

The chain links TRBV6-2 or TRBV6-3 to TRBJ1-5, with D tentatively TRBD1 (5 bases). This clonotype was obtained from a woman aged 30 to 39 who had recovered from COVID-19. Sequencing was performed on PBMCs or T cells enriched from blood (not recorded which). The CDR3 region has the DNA TGTGCCAGCAGTTACCAGGGAACTCAGCCCCAGCATTTT. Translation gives CASSYQGTQPQHF.